A single sample gave rise to the 8 T cell receptor beta chains below, sequenced in a study. MiXCR was run by TCRdb on the 5' RACE reads, yielding one entry per CDR3 protein. The sample yields roughly 200 distinct CDR3 sequences, roughly 94% seen once. Sequencing was done on a sample of memory CD4+ T cells sorted from blood. Subset described: memory CD4+ T cells, CD4+CD45RO+CD25-. The origin of the receptors is a female donor with breast cancer.

Worth noting for this clonotype: Being off target in a library aimed at alpha chains, this beta chain has a size of little meaning. The rearrangement uses TRBV12-3 or TRBV12-4 and TRBJ1-3, with D possibly TRBD1 on 5 matching bases. V lost 7 bases, J lost 9 bases, and 19 bases lay in between. This CDR3 has 14 residues. The CDR3 DNA sequence: TGTGCCAGCAATTTTGGGCAGGGTACCTCCACCATATATTTT. Translated, it gives CASNFGQGTSTIYF.

As to this clonotype: The library was built for alpha chains, so this beta chain is an off-target read and its size means little. This chain connects TRBV12-3 or TRBV12-4 to TRBJ1-2; tentatively, D is TRBD1 (5 bases). CDR3 length equals 13 residues. Trimming pared 8 bases from V and 6 bases from J, leaving 16 bases between. As DNA, the CDR3 is TGTGCCAGCGTCTACAGGAAAAGGGATGGCTACACCTTC. Translation gives CASVYRKRDGYTF.

Details on this clonotype: In a library made to pick up alpha chains, this beta chain is a stray read with a size that means little. V usage is TRBV30 and J usage is TRBJ1-5; D unresolved. Germline values: CDR1 GTSNPN, CDR2 SVGIG (reference sequence). The CDR3 has 12 amino acids. The germline V and J ends were trimmed by 1 base and 11 bases, with 12 bases remaining between them. This CDR3 reads CAWSAGTVTQHF. DNA for the CDR3: TGTGCCTGGAGTGCCGGTACTGTGACCCAGCATTTT.

As for this clonotype: This beta chain turned up in a library designed for alpha chains; as an off-target read, its abundance says little. In nucleotides, the CDR3 is TGTGCCAGCAGCAACCCCCGGGGGGTCGTTGAAAAACTGTTTTTT. This sequence encodes CASSNPRGVVEKLFF. This chain uses TRBV2 with TRBJ1-4; D may be TRBD1 (5 bases). Deletions cut 6 bases from V and 7 bases from J, with 18 bases between. Germline-derived CDR1 and CDR2 are SNHLY and FYNNEI. The CDR3 length is 15 residues.

Turning to this clonotype: This beta chain is off target for a library built for alpha chains, so its abundance means little. CDR3 in DNA: TGTGCCAGCTCAACCTACAACCGACAGGGTAGTGCCTACGAGCAGTACTTC. Protein product: CASSTYNRQGSAYEQYF. The V call is TRBV18, the J call TRBJ2-7; TRBD1 matches at 7 bases. Germline V CDR1 and CDR2: KGHSH, LQKENI. There are 17 residues in the CDR3. V shed 5 bases, J shed 2 bases, and the junction held 15 bases outside the gene matches.

Concerning this clonotype itself: This beta chain is a stray read from a library made for alpha chains; its abundance is not meaningful. The CDR3 loop is CASRDRASYGYTF. The CDR3 DNA follows: TGTGCCAGCCGGGACAGGGCTTCCTATGGCTACACCTTC. The chain recombines TRBV12-3 or TRBV12-4 with TRBJ1-2, with 9 nucleotides matching TRBD1. J lost 4 bases, V lost 8 bases, and 5 bases had no gene match. CDR3 length: 13 amino acids.

Concerning this clonotype: This beta chain is a stray sequence in a library constructed for alpha chains; its clone size is not meaningful. The CDR3 loop reads CSVQGGGNTGELFF. The DNA of the CDR3 is TGCAGCGTCCAGGGGGGGGGCAACACCGGGGAGCTGTTTTTT. The chain joins TRBV29-1 to TRBJ2-2, with D perhaps being TRBD1 or TRBD2 (7 bases each). The CDR3 totals 14 residues. Trimming removed 6 bases from V and 2 bases from J, with 13 bases in between. Looked up from germline, CDR1 is SQVTM and CDR2 is ANQGSEA.

Concerning this clonotype: Within a library made for alpha chains, this beta chain is off target, and its count is uninformative. The V gene is TRBV11-1, the J gene TRBJ1-1, with D possibly TRBD1 on 6 matching bases. V dropped 1 base and J dropped 4 bases, with 10 bases sitting between them. Germline lookup yields CDR1 SGHAT and CDR2 FQDESV (reference sequence). The CDR3 has 14 amino acids. The CDR3 bases are TGTGCCAGCAGCTTAGGACAGGTCAGCACTGAAGCTTTCTTT. Protein: CASSLGQVSTEAFF.